A single sample is the source of the 9 T cell receptor beta chains below, sequenced in a study of T-cell reconstitution after alpha-beta-depleted transplantation in children. Molecular barcoding with unique molecular identifiers was used for the TCRbeta library. TCRdb re-called the PCR reads through MiXCR, storing one row per CDR3 protein. The top ten hold around 2.3% of the sample, which has around 370,000 distinct CDR3 sequences, approximately 10% seen once. The specimen was PBMCs from the stem cell graft donor, collected from the stem cell graft. These receptors all stem from a human donor who donated a stem cell graft to a child with acute lymphoblastic leukemia.

This clonotype was counted many times. The genes are TRBV27 and TRBJ2-3; no definite D call. The CDR3 runs 12 residues. Germline values: CDR1 MNHEY, CDR2 SMNVEV (reference sequence). Trimming took off 4 bases at V and 1 base at J, with 3 bases between the two ends. CDR3 loop: CASSSGTDTQYF. The DNA of the CDR3 is TGTGCCAGCAGTTCCGGCACAGATACGCAGTATTTT.

This clonotype came up a few times. The J gene is TRBJ1-4, the V gene TRBV29-1, with D unresolved. The germline gives CDR1 SQVTM, CDR2 ANQGSEA. This CDR3 is built from 14 residues. Trimming pared 2 bases from V and 7 bases from J, leaving 14 bases between. DNA of the CDR3: TGCAGCGTTGAAATTTGGGATTCGGGTGAAAAACTGTTTTTT. As protein: CSVEIWDSGEKLFF.

V gene TRBV12-3 or TRBV12-4 combines with J gene TRBJ1-1; possible D gene TRBD1, 5 bases. V lost 4 bases and J 7 bases, leaving 13 bases between the germline ends. The CDR3 has 13 residues. CDR3 region: CASSSFGTDEAFF. The CDR3, as DNA: TGTGCCAGCAGTTCCTTCGGGACCGATGAAGCTTTCTTT.

The chain is built from TRBV10-3 and TRBJ1-5; no clear D. Germline V gene lookup returns CDR1 ENHRY and CDR2 SYGVKD. Trimming removed 11 bases at V and 6 bases at J, with 14 bases between. The CDR3 is made up of 12 amino acids. The CDR3 loop reads CAVGTEGQPQHF. The CDR3 DNA reads TGTGCCGTCGGCACAGAGGGTCAGCCCCAGCATTTT.

This rearrangement joins TRBV7-3 to TRBJ1-1; TRBD1 is a possible D gene (5 bases). The CDR3 spans 14 residues. The germline V gene has CDR1 SGHTA and CDR2 FQGTGA. V lost 5 bases and J 7 bases, leaving 17 bases between the germline ends. In DNA, the CDR3 is TGTGCCAGCAGCCACGGGGGAGGGAATGGTGAAGCTTTCTTT. Its protein is CASSHGGGNGEAFF.

The chain has TRBV27 and TRBJ2-7, with D possibly TRBD1 on 5 matching bases. CDR3 length: 14 amino acids. V was clipped by 0 bases and J by 4 bases, with 10 bases between them. Germline-derived CDR1 and CDR2 are MNHEY and SMNVEV (reference sequence). CDR3 residues: CASSLSMAGYEQYF. The DNA for the CDR3 is TGTGCCAGCAGTTTATCGATGGCAGGGTACGAGCAGTACTTC.

The rearrangement uses TRBV7-9 and TRBJ1-2; the match to TRBD1 covers 7 bases. V lost 4 bases and J lost 3; bases outside the gene matches: 8. The CDR3 is made up of 15 amino acids. The germline gives CDR1 SEHNR, CDR2 FQNEAQ (reference sequence). In nucleotides, the CDR3 is TGTGCCAGCAGCTCGACAGGGTTCGTGTACTATGGCTACACCTTC. Its protein product is CASSSTGFVYYGYTF.

This clonotype was detected ten times or more. The J gene is TRBJ1-5, the V gene TRBV3-1; no definite D call. The CDR3 length is 13 residues. Germline CDR1 is LGHDT and CDR2 is YNNKEL (reference sequence). Deletions cut 2 bases from V and 10 bases from J, with 12 bases between. The CDR3 spells CASSQIVGSPQHF. The CDR3 DNA is TGTGCCAGCAGCCAAATCGTGGGCTCCCCCCAGCATTTT.

The rearrangement links TRBV5-5 to TRBJ1-1; D is ambiguous. Trimming took 2 bases from V and 7 from J, leaving 12 bases between them. The germline gives CDR1 SGHKS, CDR2 YYEKEE (reference sequence). The CDR3 extends over 13 amino acids. CDR3 bases: TGTGCCAGCAGCTTAGCGGCGAACGGTGAAGCTTTCTTT. Translation gives CASSLAANGEAFF.